Described below is a single T cell receptor beta chain sequence and its context. Its antigen is undetermined. Using immunoSEQ multiplex PCR, the repertoire was profiled, and TCRdb retains in-frame clones only, with some absent. This sample has 8,400 or so clones, with about 79% found just once. This CDR3 comprises 15 residues. V lost 4 bases and J lost 0, with 9 bases in between. Per the germline V gene, CDR1 is MDHEN and CDR2 is SYDVKM. This sample stems from a study of chemoradiotherapy in HPV16-positive cancers. Overall study findings and caveats: Only a couple of HPV16-positive patients supplied the functional HPV-specificity definition. During treatment, candidate HPV-specific clones and E7-related motifs expanded in tumor.

This chain links TRBV28 with TRBJ1-4; maybe TRBD1 (6 bases). This material was obtained from a patient who underwent chemoradiotherapy. The receptor was isolated from a human donor with HPV-associated anogenital cancer. The CDR3 sequence: CASSWTDATNEKLFF. CDR3 DNA: TGTGCCAGCAGTTGGACAGATGCAACTAATGAAAAACTGTTTTTT.